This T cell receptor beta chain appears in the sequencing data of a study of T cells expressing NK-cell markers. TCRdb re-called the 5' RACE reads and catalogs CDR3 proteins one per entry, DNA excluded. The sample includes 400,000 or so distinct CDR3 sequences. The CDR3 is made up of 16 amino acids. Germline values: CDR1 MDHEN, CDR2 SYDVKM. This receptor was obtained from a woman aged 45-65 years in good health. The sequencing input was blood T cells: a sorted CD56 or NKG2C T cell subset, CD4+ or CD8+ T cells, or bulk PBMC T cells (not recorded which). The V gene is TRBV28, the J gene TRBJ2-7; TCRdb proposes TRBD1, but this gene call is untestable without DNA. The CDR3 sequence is CASSPPKNRGILEQYF.